The TCR beta chain under discussion was sequenced for a study of control samples from healthy donors and cancer patients. This clone came up a few times. The data were produced by immunoSEQ multiplex PCR, yet TCRdb's version contains in-frame clones alone and is incomplete. The sample yields over 150,000 clones, 85% to 95% seen once. The sample taken for sequencing was blood. This clonotype was obtained from a young man in good health.

The CDR3 loop reads CASSDPGRDGGYTF. Here the CDR3 DNA reads TGTGCCAGCAGTGATCCGGGCAGGGATGGTGGCTACACCTTC. The chain uses TRBV25-1 and TRBJ1-2, with D perhaps matching TRBD1 (5 bases). There are 14 residues in the CDR3. The V end lost 3 bases, the J end lost 7 bases, and 15 bases lay between the germline ends. Germline V lookup: CDR1 MGHDK, CDR2 SYGVNS.